Listed here are 3 T cell receptor beta chains from one sample, sequenced in a study of Ad26.COV2.S vaccination and SARS-CoV-2 variants. Measured with immunoSEQ multiplex PCR; TCRdb has only the in-frame clones, and not every one. Among over 400,000 clones, 85% to 90% were seen once, and the ten largest hold around 2.5%. Treatment indicated: roughly 19 received Ad26.COV2.S at low or high dose, single or two shots; five or six received placebo; per-sample allocation not given. Material that was analyzed had been drawn on day 63 after the first vaccine or placebo injection. Sample: peripheral blood, taken in a trial of Ad26.COV2.S vaccine versus placebo. These TCRs come from a person between 18 and 60 years old who received the Ad26.COV2.S COVID-19 vaccine or a placebo.

This clone was recorded once. This chain uses TRBV15 with TRBJ2-3; a weak D match, TRBD1 (6 bases). V gave up 5 bases and J gave up 4 bases, with 10 bases separating them. The length of the CDR3 is 13 residues. Germline loops: CDR1 LNHNV, CDR2 YYDKDF (reference sequence). The CDR3 DNA reads TGTGCCACCAGCCCGAGGGGGTCAGATACGCAGTATTTT. This gives the protein CATSPRGSDTQYF.

The chain couples TRBV4-1 to TRBJ2-1, with no clear D. The germline V gene has CDR1 MGHRA and CDR2 YSYEKL. The CDR3 is 14 amino acids. V gave up 1 base and J gave up 4 bases, with 8 bases separating them. CDR3 sequence reads: CASSQGPGYNEQFF. The CDR3 DNA sequence: TGCGCCAGCAGCCAAGGACCCGGTTACAATGAGCAGTTCTTC.

This sequence joins TRBV5-4 and TRBJ1-4; no clear D. There are 15 residues in the CDR3. Trimming cost V 0 bases and J 0 bases, with 6 bases left between them. Germline CDR1 reads SGHNT; CDR2 reads YYREEE (reference sequence). DNA of the CDR3: TGTGCCAGCAGCTTGGGCTCGGCAACTAATGAAAAACTGTTTTTT. This codes for CASSLGSATNEKLFF.